Below, 7 T cell receptor beta chains from the same sample are listed, as sequenced in a study of PD-1 blockade in classical Hodgkin lymphoma. Sequenced by immunoSEQ multiplex PCR; TCRdb stores in-frame clones only, minus some. The sample has under 20,000 clones, approximately 68% seen once. Every patient had relapsed following autologous stem cell transplantation, and cohorts differed in brentuximab vedotin exposure. The sample here was peripheral blood mononuclear cells (PBMCs), taken before the second cycle of nivolumab. The receptors come from a human donor with classical Hodgkin lymphoma.

The chain is built from TRBV7-2 and TRBJ2-7, with D possibly TRBD1 on 5 matching bases. V was pared by 2 bases and J by 7 bases, with 15 bases between. Per germline, CDR1 SGHTA and CDR2 FQGNSA. CDR3 length: 14 residues. For the CDR3, the DNA is TGTGCCAGCAGCTTATATCAGGACAACAAGGAGCAGTACTTC. Translation gives CASSLYQDNKEQYF.

This clone has more than one count but fewer than ten. The chain uses TRBV7-6 and TRBJ2-7; D might be TRBD2 (6 bases). CDR1 and CDR2 (germline): SGHVS, FNYEAQ. The CDR3 length is 14 residues. Trimming left V 4 bases short and J 0 bases short, with 10 bases between. This CDR3 is CASSSTSYSYEQYF. In DNA form, the CDR3 reads TGTGCCAGCAGCTCGACTAGTTACTCCTACGAGCAGTACTTC.

The chain's CDR3 is CAISESIGYGYTF. The CDR3 region has the DNA TGTGCCATCAGTGAGTCGATTGGCTATGGCTACACCTTC. V usage is TRBV10-3 and J usage is TRBJ1-2; D is unresolved. The germline V gene encodes CDR1 ENHRY and CDR2 SYGVKD. V was trimmed by 0 bases and J by 4 bases, leaving 6 bases between them. This CDR3 has 13 amino acids.

The chain has TRBV19 and TRBJ2-1; 10 bases map to TRBD2. Germline CDR1 is LNHDA and CDR2 is SQIVND (reference sequence). Unmatched junction bases numbered 6, after V lost 7 bases and J lost 3 bases. The CDR3 covers 15 residues. CDR3 nucleotides: TGTGCCAGTACCACTCGGACTAGCGGCTACAATGAGCAGTTCTTC. Translation: CASTTRTSGYNEQFF.

The sample holds one count of this clone. CDR3 nucleotide sequence: TGTGCCAGCAGCTACCTACCGGGACAGGGTAATACCGGGGAGCTGTTTTTT. It yields the protein CASSYLPGQGNTGELFF. This chain connects TRBV7-9 to TRBJ2-2, with 9 bases aligning to TRBD1. CDR1 is SEHNR and CDR2 is FQNEAQ in the germline V gene (reference sequence). The CDR3 is made up of 17 amino acids. With V trimmed by 4 bases and J by 5 bases, 11 bases remained unmatched.

This clone was observed a few times. V usage is TRBV11-2 and J usage is TRBJ2-7, with 7 bases matching TRBD1. With 2 bases clipped from V and 1 base from J, the junction kept 5 bases outside the gene matches. This CDR3 region has 15 residues. CDR1 SGHAT and CDR2 FQNNGV come from the germline V gene. The CDR3 DNA is TGTGCCAGCAGCTTATGGGACAGTTCTTCCTACGAGCAGTACTTC. Translating it yields CASSLWDSSSYEQYF.

This chain connects TRBV7-9 to TRBJ2-7, with 12 bases matching TRBD2. The CDR3 is 15 amino acids. CDR1 and CDR2 (germline): SEHNR, FQNEAQ (reference sequence). V shed 5 bases, J shed 2 bases, and the junction held 4 bases outside the gene matches. CDR3 DNA: TGTGCCAGCAGCCCTGGGACTAGCGGGCCCTACGAGCAGTACTTC. Residues: CASSPGTSGPYEQYF.